The 24 T cell receptor beta chains presented below share a single source sample, sequenced in a study of T-cell memory formation after mild COVID-19. MiXCR was run by TCRdb on the 5' RACE reads, yielding one entry per CDR3 protein. Found here are 150,000 or so distinct CDR3 sequences, around 13% of them singletons; the top ten hold roughly an eighth. Material: PBMCs or a T cell subset sorted from them (not recorded which). These receptors originate from an adult woman who had mild COVID-19 (a few samples of this study predate the infection). Cell type and time point are not known.

In its sample, this clonotype was seen a few times. V is TRBV7-2 and J is TRBJ2-3, with 7 positions matching TRBD2. CDR1 is SGHTA and CDR2 is FQGNSA in the germline V gene. The length of the CDR3 is 15 residues. J was trimmed by 6 bases and V by 1 base; bases with no gene match: 7. The CDR3 protein is CASSLEGLIVDTQYF. The CDR3 DNA follows: TGTGCCAGCAGCTTAGAGGGACTAATTGTCGATACGCAGTATTTT. The variable domain in full, with the rest retrieved from reference TRBV7-2 and TRBJ2-3, is GAGVSQSPSNKVTEKGKDVELRCDPISGHTALYWYRQSLGQGLEFLIYFQGNSAPDKSGLPSDRFSAERTGGSVSTLTIQRTQQEDSAVYLCASSLEGLIVDTQYFGPGTRLTVL.

The chain recombines TRBV12-3 or TRBV12-4 with TRBJ1-6, with D maybe TRBD1 (5 bases). CDR3 size: 15 residues. V was clipped by 0 bases and J by 11 bases, with 14 bases between them. The CDR3 loop is CASSLARDRRTPLHF. Here the CDR3 DNA reads TGTGCCAGCAGTTTAGCGCGGGACCGGAGAACACCCCTCCACTTT.

This clonotype was seen a few times. V is TRBV9 and J is TRBJ2-5; possibly TRBD1 for D (5 bases). This CDR3 contains 13 residues. Germline assignment: CDR1 SGDLS and CDR2 YYNGEE. Trimming left V 0 bases short and J 4 bases short, with 7 bases between. CDR3 in amino acids: CASSVGQTETQYF. The CDR3 DNA reads as TGTGCCAGCAGCGTAGGACAGACAGAGACCCAGTACTTC.

This clonotype has just a few counts. The chain employs TRBV12-3 or TRBV12-4 and TRBJ2-1, with 7 bases fitting TRBD1. CDR3 size: 16 residues. V dropped 2 bases and J dropped 7; count of bases not matched to a gene: 11. This CDR3 reads CASSLPLPKGANEQFF. The CDR3 DNA reads as TGTGCCAGCAGTTTACCCCTGCCAAAGGGGGCGAATGAGCAGTTCTTC.

This chain joins TRBV19 and TRBJ1-5, with D tentatively TRBD1 (5 bases). The V end lost 7 bases, the J end lost 3 bases, and 16 bases lay between the germline ends. The germline CDR1 and CDR2 sequences are LNHDA and SQIVND (reference sequence). The length of the CDR3 is 15 residues. CDR3: CASTHLGTYNQPQHF. The CDR3 DNA sequence: TGTGCCAGTACCCACCTGGGGACTTACAATCAGCCCCAGCATTTT. Full variable domain (remainder filled in from reference TRBV19 and TRBJ1-5): DGGITQSPKYLFRKEGQNVTLSCEQNLNHDAMYWYRQDPGQGLRLIYYSQIVNDFQKGDIAEGYSVSREKKESFPLTVTSAQKNPTAFYLCASTHLGTYNQPQHFGDGTRLSIL.

This clonotype was counted a few times. The gene calls are TRBV7-8 and TRBJ2-1, with TRBD1 as a possible D gene (6 bases). The CDR3 totals 16 residues. V gave up 5 bases and J gave up 4 bases, with 18 bases separating them. CDR1 is SGHVS, CDR2 FQNEAQ, per germline. The CDR3 sequence is CASSPHRVLDYNEQFF. CDR3 coding DNA: TGTGCCAGCAGCCCCCACAGGGTCCTGGATTACAATGAGCAGTTCTTC.

This chain connects TRBV15 to TRBJ2-7; either TRBD1 or TRBD2 may fit D (6 bases each). CDR1 is LNHNV and CDR2 is YYDKDF in the germline V gene (reference sequence). With 0 bases removed from V and 3 bases from J, the gap between germline ends came to 18 bases. This CDR3 contains 17 residues. The CDR3 DNA sequence: TGTGCCACCAGCAGAGATCAAGTCGCAGGGGAGGTCTACGAGCAGTACTTC. Translating gives CATSRDQVAGEVYEQYF.

This clonotype has just a few counts. The chain has TRBV12-3 or TRBV12-4 and TRBJ2-1; D not certain. Trimming took off 5 bases at V and 3 bases at J, with 8 bases between the two ends. The CDR3 sequence is 13 residues long. The CDR3 region has the DNA TGTGCCAGCAGTCATGGATACTACAATGAGCAGTTCTTC. This encodes CASSHGYYNEQFF.

The J gene is TRBJ1-2, the V gene TRBV7-9, with D unclear. Germline V gene lookup returns CDR1 SEHNR and CDR2 FQNEAQ (reference sequence). There are 18 residues in the CDR3. V was clipped by 0 bases and J by 4 bases, with 21 bases between them. DNA of the CDR3: TGTGCCAGCAGCTTAGCGCTCCCTAAAGAGGGCCTGAGCTATGGCTACACCTTC. It translates to CASSLALPKEGLSYGYTF.

This clonotype was detected a few times. The chain is built from TRBV10-3 and TRBJ2-3; D perhaps matches TRBD2 (5 bases). The CDR3 sequence is 14 residues long. The V and J ends lost 8 bases and 1 base respectively, with 13 bases between them. CDR1 is ENHRY, CDR2 SYGVKD, per germline. The chain's CDR3 is CAIRESSGTDTQYF. Written as DNA, the CDR3 is TGTGCCATCCGCGAGAGTAGCGGCACAGATACGCAGTATTTT.

This clonotype appeared a few times. The V gene is TRBV4-3, the J gene TRBJ2-5, with TRBD2 identical over 14 bases. With 1 base clipped from V and 4 bases from J, the junction kept 5 bases outside the gene matches. Germline CDR1 reads LGHNA; CDR2 reads YSLEER. There are 17 residues in the CDR3. The DNA for the CDR3 is TGCGCCAGCAGCCAAGCGACTAGCGGGAGGGCCCCAGAGACCCAGTACTTC. Translating it yields CASSQATSGRAPETQYF.

This clonotype was seen more than once but under ten times. The genes are TRBV5-1 and TRBJ2-7; 11 nucleotides line up with TRBD2. V dropped 1 base and J dropped 7; count of bases not matched to a gene: 10. Per the germline V gene, CDR1 is SGHRS and CDR2 is YFSETQ. CDR3 length equals 16 residues. Here the CDR3 DNA reads TGCGCCAGCAGCTTGTCTAGCGGGGGGCCCTTGGAAGAGCAGTACTTC. Translated: CASSLSSGGPLEEQYF.

This clonotype has more than one count but fewer than ten. The chain employs TRBV6-2 or TRBV6-3 and TRBJ2-1; 7 positions agree with TRBD2. The CDR3 sequence is 15 residues long. V was pared by 0 bases and J by 10 bases, with 9 bases of the junction left unmatched. Germline CDR1 is MNHEY and CDR2 is SVGEGT. CDR3 residues: CASSYSGAGVAEQFF. The CDR3 DNA is TGTGCCAGCAGTTACTCAGGGGCGGGAGTAGCGGAGCAGTTCTTC.

The table lists this clonotype with many counts. The rearrangement joins TRBV5-1 to TRBJ2-7; unclear D gene. CDR3 length equals 14 residues. V was pared by 9 bases and J by 1 base, with 17 bases between. Germline V gene data show CDR1 as SGHRS and CDR2 as YFSETQ. This chain's CDR3 is CATAPSTASYEQYF. In nucleotides, the CDR3 is TGCGCCACCGCCCCGTCGACGGCATCCTACGAGCAGTACTTC.

The V call is TRBV12-3 or TRBV12-4, the J call TRBJ2-7, with 8 nucleotides matching TRBD1. The CDR3 totals 12 residues. With V trimmed by 5 bases and J by 5 bases, 2 bases remained unmatched. In DNA, the CDR3 is TGTGCCAGCAGTAGGACAGGGAACGAGCAGTACTTC. This encodes CASSRTGNEQYF.

J is TRBJ2-1 and V is TRBV3-1; D is perhaps TRBD1 (6 bases). Trimming stripped 4 bases from V and 5 bases from J, with 15 bases between. Germline assignment: CDR1 LGHDT and CDR2 YNNKEL (reference sequence). The CDR3 spans 15 residues. The CDR3 loop is CASSRELGGHNEQFF. The CDR3 nucleotides are TGTGCCAGCAGCCGGGAACTAGGGGGACACAATGAGCAGTTCTTC.

This clonotype was found a few times. The rearrangement joins TRBV5-6 to TRBJ2-7, with TRBD1 as a possible D gene (6 bases). CDR3 length equals 14 residues. The germline CDR1 and CDR2 sequences are SGHDT and YYEEEE. V was trimmed by 3 bases and J by 2 bases, leaving 12 bases between them. The CDR3 is CASSYGQSTYEQYF. CDR3 nucleotide sequence: TGTGCCAGCAGCTACGGACAGAGCACCTACGAGCAGTACTTC.

The J gene is TRBJ1-6, the V gene TRBV7-6, with D possibly being TRBD1 (5 bases). With 5 bases removed from V and 7 bases from J, the gap between germline ends came to 18 bases. The CDR3 has 16 residues. From germline, CDR1 is SGHVS and CDR2 FNYEAQ. CDR3 coding DNA: TGTGCCAGCAGCCAAGAAGGCAGGGTCGGGAATTCACCCCTCCACTTT. Protein: CASSQEGRVGNSPLHF.

V and J are TRBV4-1 and TRBJ2-5, with no clear D. The CDR3 contains 15 residues. Germline V lookup: CDR1 MGHRA, CDR2 YSYEKL. Trimming shortened V by 1 base and J by 4 bases, and 13 bases separated the two germline ends. The DNA of the CDR3 is TGCGCCAGCAGCCAAGGGCTAGAACCTGGAGAGACCCAGTACTTC. This encodes CASSQGLEPGETQYF.

There are a few counts of this clonotype. CDR3 sequence: CASSYEDYSPLHF. CDR3 DNA: TGTGCCAGCAGTTACGAGGACTATTCACCCCTCCACTTT. The rearrangement uses TRBV6-5 and TRBJ1-6; D not certain. Germline V gene lookup returns CDR1 MNHEY and CDR2 SVGAGI. The CDR3 has 13 residues. V lost 2 bases, J lost 8 bases, and 7 bases lay in between.

The chain employs TRBV3-1 and TRBJ2-7, with 8 nucleotides matching TRBD2. The CDR3 has 15 amino acids. Germline CDR1 reads LGHDT; CDR2 reads YNNKEL (reference sequence). J was trimmed by 4 bases and V by 4 bases; bases with no gene match: 9. The CDR3 spells CASSPYWSGGYEQYF. CDR3 nucleotide sequence: TGTGCCAGCAGCCCCTACTGGAGCGGGGGTTACGAGCAGTACTTC.

Many counts were recorded for this clonotype. CDR3 sequence (DNA): TGCGCCAGCAGCTTCCATGGGACTACCGTACTCTACGAGCAGTACTTC. This encodes CASSFHGTTVLYEQYF. V usage is TRBV5-1 and J usage is TRBJ2-7; 7 bases match TRBD2. J lost 3 bases, V lost 2 bases, and 11 bases had no gene match. This CDR3 is built from 16 residues. Germline V gene lookup returns CDR1 SGHRS and CDR2 YFSETQ.

This chain uses TRBV20-1 with TRBJ2-1; TRBD2 matches 10 bases. This CDR3 spans 16 amino acids. J lost 3 bases, V lost 0 bases, and 5 bases had no gene match. Germline assignment: CDR1 DFQATT and CDR2 SNEGSKA (reference sequence). The CDR3 is CSARDLGLADYNEQFF. Written as DNA, the CDR3 is TGCAGTGCTAGAGATCTTGGACTAGCGGACTACAATGAGCAGTTCTTC.

The rearrangement uses TRBV3-1 and TRBJ2-1, with a tentative D call TRBD1 (5 bases). CDR1 is LGHDT and CDR2 is YNNKEL in the germline V gene (reference sequence). The V end lost 2 bases, the J end lost 4 bases, and 12 bases lay between the germline ends. This CDR3 has 15 amino acids. CDR3 region: CASSQQGWGYNEQFF. Written as DNA, the CDR3 is TGTGCCAGCAGCCAACAGGGATGGGGATACAATGAGCAGTTCTTC.